A selection of T cell receptor beta chains follows, all from one sample in a study of blood T cell repertoires in COVID-19. Profiled with immunoSEQ multiplex PCR; TCRdb holds only in-frame clones, not every one. The sample has around 250,000 clones; approximately 89% are singletons. The specimen sequenced was peripheral blood. These receptor sequences come from a woman in her thirties or forties who had recovered from COVID-19. The CDR3 runs from the conserved cysteine through the conserved F or W. D genes are given only for firm matches. The listing skips clone size in some rows; elsewhere it reads once, few, many or a size class.

. . TRBJ1-2 TRBV2 TGTGCCAGCAGTCAGGAATACTATGGCTACACCTTC CASSQEYYGYTF
. . TRBJ1-2 TRBV7-6 TGTGCCAGCAGCCCGAGATGGCAGAACAGCTATGGCTACACCTTC CASSPRWQNSYGYTF
. . TRBJ2-3 TRBV7-8 TGTGCCAGCAGCTTAGCCGAAGCCGCAGATACGCAGTATTTT CASSLAEAADTQYF
TRBD2 . TRBJ2-3 TRBV19 TGTGCCAGTAGTATCGCCGGACTAGCGGGAGGGCCAGGAGATACGCAGTATTTT CASSIAGLAGGPGDTQYF
TRBD2 . TRBJ2-1 TRBV4-3 TGCGCCAGCAGCCAAGTAGGGACTAGCGAGCAGTTCTTC CASSQVGTSEQFF
TRBD2 . TRBJ2-5 TRBV28 TGTGCCAGCAACCCCCGGGCTAGCGGGAGTTCGACCCAGTACTTC CASNPRASGSSTQYF
TRBD2 . TRBJ2-3 TRBV2 TGTGCCAGCAGTTTAGCGGGAGATGGAGCAGATACGCAGTATTTT CASSLAGDGADTQYF
. . TRBJ2-3 TRBV24-1 TGTGCCACCTCCCAGGATGGGTTAGTTGATACGCAGTATTTT CATSQDGLVDTQYF
. . TRBJ1-5 TRBV25-1 TGTGCCAGCAGCCCCCCCGGGGTTAACCAGCCCCAGCATTTT CASSPPGVNQPQHF
. . TRBJ2-2 TRBV12-3/TRBV12-4 TGTGCCAGCAGCGGTGACACCGGGGAGCTGTTTTTT CASSGDTGELFF
. . TRBJ1-2 TRBV7-9 TGTGCCAGCAGCCCCGGACAGAACTATGGCTACACCTTC CASSPGQNYGYTF
. . TRBJ2-2 TRBV5-1 TGCGCCAGCAGCTTGTGGGGGCCGGAAAGCGGGGAGCTGTTTTTT CASSLWGPESGELFF
TRBD1 . TRBJ2-2 TRBV7-9 TGTGCCAGCAGCTTCTGGGACAGGGATAGCGGGGAGCTGTTTTTT CASSFWDRDSGELFF
. . TRBJ1-6 TRBV9 TGTGCCAGCAGCGCCTCGGCGGCCAATAATTCACCCCTCCACTTT CASSASAANNSPLHF
TRBD1 . TRBJ2-3 TRBV3-1/TRBV3-2 TGTGCCAGCAGCCAAGTAACGGACAGGAACCCTGGAGGTGCAGATACGCAGTATTTT CASSQVTDRNPGGADTQYF
. . TRBJ2-3 TRBV12-3/TRBV12-4 TGTGCCAGCAGCGTGCGGAGCACAGATACGCAGTATTTT CASSVRSTDTQYF
TRBD1 . TRBJ2-3 TRBV5-6 TGTGCCAGCAACAACGACAGGGGGATACGGGATACGCAGTATTTT CASNNDRGIRDTQYF
. . TRBJ2-2 TRBV25-1 TGTGCCAGCAGTGGAGTTCCCTACACCGGGGAGCTGTTTTTT CASSGVPYTGELFF
TRBD1 . TRBJ2-2 TRBV7-2 TGTGCCAGCAGCTTACAGGGGGCTGGGGAGCTGTTTTTT CASSLQGAGELFF
TRBD1 . TRBJ2-2 TRBV7-3 TGTGCCAGCAGCCAGACAGGGAGGGAGCTGTTTTTT CASSQTGRELFF
TRBD1 . TRBJ2-6 TRBV5-5 TGTGCCAGCAGCCAAATGACAGGGACTGGGGCCAACGTCCTGACTTTC CASSQMTGTGANVLTF
. . TRBJ2-3 TRBV29-1 TGCAGCGTCAAGCAGGGTCACTCTGGCACAGATACGCAGTATTTT CSVKQGHSGTDTQYF
TRBD2 . TRBJ2-3 TRBV28 TGTGCCAGCAATAGCGGGGGCCGCACAGATACGCAGTATTTT CASNSGGRTDTQYF
. . TRBJ2-1 TRBV19 TGTGCCAGTAGTTGGGGAGCGGGTGGGCATGAGCAGTTCTTC CASSWGAGGHEQFF
. . TRBJ2-5 TRBV5-1 TGCGCCAGCAAACAGCTCGCGGGGCGGTCAGAGACCCAGTACTTC CASKQLAGRSETQYF
. . TRBJ2-7 TRBV29-1 TGCAGCGTTGGGGACACTATTAACTCCTACGAGCAGTACTTC CSVGDTINSYEQYF
. once TRBJ1-3 TRBV18 TGTGCCAGCTCACCCCTTCGCGGAGGGCAATTAGGAAACACCATATATTTT CASSPLRGGQLGNTIYF
. . TRBJ2-1 TRBV2 TGTGCCAGCAGTGAAAGAGGAGGGGCCAATGAGCAGTTCTTC CASSERGGANEQFF
. . TRBJ1-2 TRBV5-6 TGTGCCAGCAGTCCAACAGGGAACTATGGCTACACCTTC CASSPTGNYGYTF
. . TRBJ2-5 TRBV5-4 TGTGCCAGCAGCTTGGACCCGCCGGACCAAGAGACCCAGTACTTC CASSLDPPDQETQYF
TRBD2 . TRBJ2-1 TRBV6-5 TGTGCCAGCAGCCCCGATCAGCGGGGGGGAGGTGAGCAGTTCTTC CASSPDQRGGGEQFF
. . TRBJ1-1 TRBV19 TGTGCCAGTAGTATAGATGGCGGGGCTGAAGCTTTCTTT CASSIDGGAEAFF
. . TRBJ1-3 TRBV7-9 TGTGCCAGCAGCTTCAACAGGGCTGGAAACACCATATATTTT CASSFNRAGNTIYF
. . TRBJ1-4 TRBV14 TGTGCCAGCAGCCGCCAGGGGACTAATGAAAAACTGTTTTTT CASSRQGTNEKLFF
TRBD2 . TRBJ2-2 TRBV19 TGTGCCAGTAGTATAGATCGACTAGCGGGAGAATTCACCGGGGAGCTGTTTTTT CASSIDRLAGEFTGELFF
TRBD1 . TRBJ1-5 TRBV6-2/TRBV6-3 TGTGCCAGCAGTTACAAGACAGGGAAAAATCAGCCCCAGCATTTT CASSYKTGKNQPQHF
TRBD1 . TRBJ1-1 TRBV18 TGTGCCAGCTCACTCTACTGGGACAGGGACACTGAAGCTTTCTTT CASSLYWDRDTEAFF
TRBD2 . TRBJ2-5 TRBV7-9 TGTGCCAGCAGCAAGCGCGGGGGGGCGGGAGAGACCCAGTACTTC CASSKRGGAGETQYF
TRBD2 . TRBJ2-1 TRBV20-1 TGCAGTGCTAGTGGCAGCGGGAGTATGGATGAGCAGTTCTTC CSASGSGSMDEQFF
TRBD1 . TRBJ1-2 TRBV2 TGTGCCAGTCACAGGGGATTCGACTATGGCTACACCTTC CASHRGFDYGYTF
TRBD1 . TRBJ1-4 TRBV2 TGTGCCAGCATCGGGACAGAAGTCGAAAAACTGTTTTTT CASIGTEVEKLFF
. . TRBJ1-2 TRBV11-3 TGTGCCAGCAGCCTTTCGAGGGATAACTATGGCTACACCTTC CASSLSRDNYGYTF
. . TRBJ1-6 TRBV2 TGTGCCAGCGCCGTGGAGGATATTTCACCCCTCCACTTT CASAVEDISPLHF
. . TRBJ2-7 TRBV2 TGTGCCAGCAGCCCTACGGGGGGCCCTTCCTACGAGCAGTACTTC CASSPTGGPSYEQYF